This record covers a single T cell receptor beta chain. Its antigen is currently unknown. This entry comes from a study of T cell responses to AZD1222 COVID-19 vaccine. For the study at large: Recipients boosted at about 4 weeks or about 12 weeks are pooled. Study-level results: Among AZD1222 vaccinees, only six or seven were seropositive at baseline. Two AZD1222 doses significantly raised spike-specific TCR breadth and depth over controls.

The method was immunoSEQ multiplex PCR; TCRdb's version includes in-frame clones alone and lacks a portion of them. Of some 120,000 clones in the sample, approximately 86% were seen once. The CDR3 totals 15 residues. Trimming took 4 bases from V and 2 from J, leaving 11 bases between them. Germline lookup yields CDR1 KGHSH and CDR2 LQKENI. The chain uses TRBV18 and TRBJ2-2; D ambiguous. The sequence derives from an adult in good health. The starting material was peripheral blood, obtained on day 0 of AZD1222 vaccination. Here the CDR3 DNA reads TGTGCCAGCTCACGTGGGATGGTAAACACCGGGGAGCTGTTTTTT. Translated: CASSRGMVNTGELFF.